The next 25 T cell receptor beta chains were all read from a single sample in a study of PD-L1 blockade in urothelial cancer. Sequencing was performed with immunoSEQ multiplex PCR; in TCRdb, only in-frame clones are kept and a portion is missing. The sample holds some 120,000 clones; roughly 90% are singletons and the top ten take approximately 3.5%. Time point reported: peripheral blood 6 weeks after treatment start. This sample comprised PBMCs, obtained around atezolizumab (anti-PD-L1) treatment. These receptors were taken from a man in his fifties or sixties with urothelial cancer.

The CDR3 DNA is TGTGCCAGCAGTTCCAGCGGGAGCGAGCAGTACTTC. Translation: CASSSSGSEQYF. The chain joins TRBV6-6 to TRBJ2-7; 8 positions match TRBD2. From germline, CDR1 is MNHNY and CDR2 SVGAGI (reference sequence). With 4 bases clipped from V and 6 bases from J, the junction kept 2 bases outside the gene matches. CDR3 size: 12 residues.

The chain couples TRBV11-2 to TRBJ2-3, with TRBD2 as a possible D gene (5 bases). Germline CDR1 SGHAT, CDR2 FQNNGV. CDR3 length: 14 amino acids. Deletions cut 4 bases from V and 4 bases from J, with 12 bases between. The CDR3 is CASSSTGKPDTQYF. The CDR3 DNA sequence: TGTGCCAGCAGCTCAACCGGGAAACCAGATACGCAGTATTTT.

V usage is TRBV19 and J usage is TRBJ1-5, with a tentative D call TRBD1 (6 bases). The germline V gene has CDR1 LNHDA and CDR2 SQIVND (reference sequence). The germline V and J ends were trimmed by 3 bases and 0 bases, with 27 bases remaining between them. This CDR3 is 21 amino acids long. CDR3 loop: CASSIIPQGLDPRYSNQPQHF. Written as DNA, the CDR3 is TGTGCCAGTAGTATTATCCCCCAGGGGCTAGACCCACGATATAGCAATCAGCCCCAGCATTTT.

The CDR3 nucleotides read TGTGCCAGCAGTTTATACCCGACAGGTAGCAATCAGCCCCAGCATTTT. Protein sequence: CASSLYPTGSNQPQHF. V gene TRBV28 combines with J gene TRBJ1-5, with D possibly matching TRBD1 (6 bases). The V gene lost 1 base and the J gene lost 0 bases, with 10 bases spanning the gap. Looked up from germline, CDR1 is MDHEN and CDR2 is SYDVKM. This CDR3 has 16 amino acids. The full variable domain, completed using reference TRBV28 and TRBJ1-5, is DVKVTQSSRYLVKRTGEKVFLECVQDMDHENMFWYRQDPGLGLRLIYFSYDVKMKEKGDIPEGYSVSREKKERFSLILESASTNQTSMYLCASSLYPTGSNQPQHFGDGTRLSIL.

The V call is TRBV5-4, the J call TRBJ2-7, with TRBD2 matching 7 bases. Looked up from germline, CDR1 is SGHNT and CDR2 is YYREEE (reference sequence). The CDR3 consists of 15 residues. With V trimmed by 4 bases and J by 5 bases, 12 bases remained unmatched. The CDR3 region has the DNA TGTGCCAGCAGCCTAACTCAGACTAGCATCCACGAGCAGTACTTC. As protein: CASSLTQTSIHEQYF.

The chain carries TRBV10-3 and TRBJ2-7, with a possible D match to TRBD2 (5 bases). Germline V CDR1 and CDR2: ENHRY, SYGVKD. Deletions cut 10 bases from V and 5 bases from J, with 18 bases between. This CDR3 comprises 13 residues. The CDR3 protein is CATLTPPRDEQYF. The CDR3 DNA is TGTGCCACCCTGACCCCCCCGCGGGACGAGCAGTACTTC.

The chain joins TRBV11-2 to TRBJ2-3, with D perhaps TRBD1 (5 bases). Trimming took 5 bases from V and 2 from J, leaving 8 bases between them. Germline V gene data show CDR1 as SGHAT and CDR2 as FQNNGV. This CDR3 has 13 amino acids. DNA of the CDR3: TGTGCCAGCAGCGACAGATACACAGATACGCAGTATTTT. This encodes CASSDRYTDTQYF.

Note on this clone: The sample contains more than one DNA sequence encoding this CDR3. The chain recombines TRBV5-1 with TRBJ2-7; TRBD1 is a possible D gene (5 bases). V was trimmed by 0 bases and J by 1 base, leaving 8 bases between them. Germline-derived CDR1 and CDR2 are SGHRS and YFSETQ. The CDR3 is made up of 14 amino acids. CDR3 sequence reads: CASSLGAGSYEQYF. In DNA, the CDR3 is TGCGCCAGCAGCTTGGGAGCAGGGTCCTACGAGCAGTACTTC. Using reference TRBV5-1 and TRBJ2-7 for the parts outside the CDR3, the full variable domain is KAGVTQTPRYLIKTRGQQVTLSCSPISGHRSVSWYQQTPGQGLQFLFEYFSETQRNKGNFPGRFSGRQFSNSRSEMNVSTLELGDSALYLCASSLGAGSYEQYFGPGTRLTVT.

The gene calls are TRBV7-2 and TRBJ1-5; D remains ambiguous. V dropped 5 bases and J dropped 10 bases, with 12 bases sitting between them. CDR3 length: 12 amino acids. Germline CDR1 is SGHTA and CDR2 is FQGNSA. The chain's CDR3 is CASSLGLGPQHF. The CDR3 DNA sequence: TGTGCCAGCAGCCTAGGACTCGGCCCCCAGCATTTT.

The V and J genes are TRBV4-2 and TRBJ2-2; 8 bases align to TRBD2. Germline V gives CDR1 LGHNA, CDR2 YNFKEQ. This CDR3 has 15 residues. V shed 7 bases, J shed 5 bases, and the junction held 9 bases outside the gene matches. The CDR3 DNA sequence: TGTGCCAGCACTCTTTCGGGACTAGAGACCGGGGAGCTGTTTTTT. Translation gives CASTLSGLETGELFF.

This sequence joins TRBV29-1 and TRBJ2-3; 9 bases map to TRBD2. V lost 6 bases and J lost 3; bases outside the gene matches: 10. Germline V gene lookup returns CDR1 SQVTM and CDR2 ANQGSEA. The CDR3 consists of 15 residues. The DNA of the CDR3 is TGCAGCGTAAAGGTAGCGGGAGTGCGAACAGATACGCAGTATTTT. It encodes CSVKVAGVRTDTQYF.

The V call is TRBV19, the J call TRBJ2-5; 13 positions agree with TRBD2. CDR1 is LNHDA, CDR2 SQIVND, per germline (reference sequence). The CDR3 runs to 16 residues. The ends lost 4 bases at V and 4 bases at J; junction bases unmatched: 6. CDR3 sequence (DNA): TGTGCCAGTAGTAGAGGACTAGCGGGAGATGTAGAGACCCAGTACTTC. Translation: CASSRGLAGDVETQYF.

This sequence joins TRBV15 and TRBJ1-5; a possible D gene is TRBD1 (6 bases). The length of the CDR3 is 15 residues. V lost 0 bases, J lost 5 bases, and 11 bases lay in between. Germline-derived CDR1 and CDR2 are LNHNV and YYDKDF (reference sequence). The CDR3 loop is CATSREGRGYQPQHF. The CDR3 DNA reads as TGTGCCACCAGCAGAGAGGGGAGGGGGTATCAGCCCCAGCATTTT.

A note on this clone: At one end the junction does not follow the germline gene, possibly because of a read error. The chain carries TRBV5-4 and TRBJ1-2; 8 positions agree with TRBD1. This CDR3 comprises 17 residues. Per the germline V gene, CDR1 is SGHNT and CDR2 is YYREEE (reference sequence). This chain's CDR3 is CASSQDLQGASRGGYTF. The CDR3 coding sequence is TGCGCCAGCAGCCAAGATTTGCAGGGGGCGAGTCGCGGTGGCTACACCTTC.

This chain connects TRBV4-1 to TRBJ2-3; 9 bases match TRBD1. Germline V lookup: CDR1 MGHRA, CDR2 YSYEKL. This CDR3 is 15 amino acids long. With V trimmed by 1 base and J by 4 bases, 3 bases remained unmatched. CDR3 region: CASSQGQGDPDTQYF. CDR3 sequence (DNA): TGCGCCAGCAGCCAAGGACAGGGGGATCCAGATACGCAGTATTTT.

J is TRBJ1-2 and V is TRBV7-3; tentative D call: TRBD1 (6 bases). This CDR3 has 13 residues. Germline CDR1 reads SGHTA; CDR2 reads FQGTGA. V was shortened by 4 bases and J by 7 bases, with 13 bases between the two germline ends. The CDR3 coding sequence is TGTGCCAGCAGCTCCTACTTGGGGGCTGGCTACACCTTC. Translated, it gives CASSSYLGAGYTF. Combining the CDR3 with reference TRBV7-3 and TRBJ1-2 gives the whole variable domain GAGVSQTPSNKVTEKGKYVELRCDPISGHTALYWYRQSLGQGPEFLIYFQGTGAADDSGLPNDRFFAVRPEGSVSTLKIQRTERGDSAVYLCASSSYLGAGYTFGSGTRLTVV.

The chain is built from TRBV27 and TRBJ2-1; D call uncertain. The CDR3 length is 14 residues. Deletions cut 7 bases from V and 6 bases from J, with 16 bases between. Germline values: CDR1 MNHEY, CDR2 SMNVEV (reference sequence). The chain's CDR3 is CASTPLPYFNEQFF. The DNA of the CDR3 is TGTGCCAGCACTCCCCTCCCGTACTTCAATGAGCAGTTCTTC.

CDR3: CASSAGTGLNTEAFF. In nucleotides, the CDR3 is TGTGCCAGCAGCGCCGGGACAGGGTTGAACACTGAAGCTTTCTTT. The chain joins TRBV9 to TRBJ1-1, with 9 positions matching TRBD1. Unmatched junction bases numbered 3, after V lost 3 bases and J lost 0 bases. The CDR3 has 15 amino acids. Germline V CDR1 and CDR2: SGDLS, YYNGEE.

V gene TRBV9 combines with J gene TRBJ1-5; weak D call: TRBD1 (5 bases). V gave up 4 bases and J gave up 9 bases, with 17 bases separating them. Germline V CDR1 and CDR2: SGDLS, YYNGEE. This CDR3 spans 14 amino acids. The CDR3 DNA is TGTGCCAGCAGCCCAAACCTACAGGATCCGCCCCAGCATTTT. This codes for CASSPNLQDPPQHF.

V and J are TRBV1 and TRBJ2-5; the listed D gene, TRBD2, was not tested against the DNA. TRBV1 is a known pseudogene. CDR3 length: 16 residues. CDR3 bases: TGCACCAGCAGCCAAGTAGCGGGGGGTTTCCAAGAGACCCAGTACTTC. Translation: CTSSQVAGGFQETQYF.

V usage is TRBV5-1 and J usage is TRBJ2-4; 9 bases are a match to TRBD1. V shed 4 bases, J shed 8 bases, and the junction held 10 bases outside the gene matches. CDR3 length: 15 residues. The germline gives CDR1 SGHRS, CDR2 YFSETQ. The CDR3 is CASSPAQGAIYIQYF. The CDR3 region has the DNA TGCGCCAGCAGCCCCGCACAGGGGGCTATATACATTCAGTACTTC.

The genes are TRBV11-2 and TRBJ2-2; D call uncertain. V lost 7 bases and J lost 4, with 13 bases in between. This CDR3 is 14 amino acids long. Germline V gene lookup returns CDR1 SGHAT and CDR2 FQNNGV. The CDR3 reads CASTKIAVTGELFF. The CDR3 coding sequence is TGTGCCAGCACCAAAATAGCAGTCACCGGGGAGCTGTTTTTT. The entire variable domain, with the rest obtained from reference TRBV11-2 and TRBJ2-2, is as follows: EAGVAQSPRYKIIEKRQSVAFWCNPISGHATLYWYQQILGQGPKLLIQFQNNGVVDDSQLPKDRFSAERLKGVDSTLKIQPAKLEDSAVYLCASTKIAVTGELFFGEGSRLTVL.

The CDR3 loop is CASSFLGTGGRDEQFF. The CDR3 DNA reads as TGTGCCAGCAGTTTTTTAGGGACAGGGGGCCGGGATGAGCAGTTCTTC. The J gene is TRBJ2-1, the V gene TRBV28; 12 positions match TRBD1. From germline, CDR1 is MDHEN and CDR2 SYDVKM. The CDR3 sequence is 16 residues long. V was pared by 3 bases and J by 8 bases, with 8 bases of the junction left unmatched.

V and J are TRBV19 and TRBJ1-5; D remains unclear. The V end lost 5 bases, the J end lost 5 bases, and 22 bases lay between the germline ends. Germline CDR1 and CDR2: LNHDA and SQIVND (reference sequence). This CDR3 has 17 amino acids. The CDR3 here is CASSLTGPPPGDQPQHF. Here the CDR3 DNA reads TGTGCCAGTAGTTTAACCGGGCCTCCACCCGGGGATCAGCCCCAGCATTTT.

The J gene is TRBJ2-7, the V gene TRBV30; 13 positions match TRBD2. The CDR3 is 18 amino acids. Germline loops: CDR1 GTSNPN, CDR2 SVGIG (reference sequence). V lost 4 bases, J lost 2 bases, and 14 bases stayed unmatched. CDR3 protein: CAWNRGRSGLAGAYEQYF. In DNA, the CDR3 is TGTGCCTGGAATCGGGGCAGATCCGGACTAGCGGGGGCCTACGAGCAGTACTTC.